This T cell receptor (beta chain) was identified in a study of blood T cell repertoires in COVID-19. Overall study context: The study drew acute and convalescent COVID-19 samples from the United States, Italy and Spain.

Data came from immunoSEQ multiplex PCR; TCRdb stores just in-frame clones and leaves some out. The sample holds 150,000 to 200,000 clones, under 85% seen once. The ends were cut back, 2 bases at V and 6 bases at J, with 28 bases in the middle. This CDR3 comprises 19 residues. Germline V CDR1 and CDR2: SGHVS, FQNEAQ. The TCR sequence derives from a woman aged 40 to 50 with acute or convalescent COVID-19. Sequencing was performed on peripheral blood. The V call is TRBV7-8, the J call TRBJ1-1; weak D call: TRBD1 (5 bases). The CDR3 loop is CASSLSRSRQGGELSEAFF. The CDR3 DNA reads as TGTGCCAGCAGCTTATCTCGGTCTCGGCAGGGCGGTGAATTGTCTGAAGCTTTCTTT.